Given below is one T cell receptor beta chain in context. Its target is unknown. This entry is derived from a study of CD8+CD57+ T cells in acquired aplastic anemia. For the study at large: The study obtained an average of roughly 2.9 ug of DNA from sorted CD4+ and CD8+ cells.

It was patients with CD8+CD57+ cell expansion by flow cytometry who were chosen for sequencing. Among the patients, all had severe acquired aplastic anemia. The germline CDR1 and CDR2 sequences are MGHDK and SYGVNS. Trimming took off 3 bases at V and 12 bases at J, with 11 bases between the two ends. The CDR3 loop spans 11 amino acids. Template material for TCR beta VDJ and CDR3 profiling consisted of genomic DNA. TCRdb passed the reads through MiXCR, listing each CDR3 protein once. The sample lists 150,000 to 200,000 distinct CDR3 sequences, approximately 52% occurring once. Findings and caveats of the study: Simpson's diversity of CD8+ cells was not significantly different in patients compared with controls. Common to patients and controls were 25 to 30 CD8+ CDR3 sequences.

J is TRBJ2-5 and V is TRBV25-1; a weak D match, TRBD1 (5 bases). Sequences were obtained from sorted CD4+, CD8+, or CD8+CD57+ T cells (not recorded which) from PBMCs. This TCR was sampled from a human donor with aplastic anemia. The CDR3 coding sequence is TGTGCCAGCAGTGATCGGGCAGGGAAGTACTTC. It specifies CASSDRAGKYF.